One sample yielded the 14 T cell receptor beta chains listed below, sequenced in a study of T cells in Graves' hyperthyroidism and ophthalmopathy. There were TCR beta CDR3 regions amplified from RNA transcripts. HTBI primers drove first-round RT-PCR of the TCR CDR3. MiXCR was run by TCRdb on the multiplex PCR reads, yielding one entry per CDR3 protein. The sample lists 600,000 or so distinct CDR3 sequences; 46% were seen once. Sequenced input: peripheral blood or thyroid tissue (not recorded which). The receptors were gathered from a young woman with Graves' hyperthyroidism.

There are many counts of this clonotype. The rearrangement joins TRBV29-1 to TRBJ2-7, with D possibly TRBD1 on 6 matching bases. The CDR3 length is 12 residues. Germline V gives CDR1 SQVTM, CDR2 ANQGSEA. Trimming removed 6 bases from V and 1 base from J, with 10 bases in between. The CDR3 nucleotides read TGCAGCGTGTGGACAGAGTCCTACGAGCAGTACTTC. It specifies CSVWTESYEQYF.

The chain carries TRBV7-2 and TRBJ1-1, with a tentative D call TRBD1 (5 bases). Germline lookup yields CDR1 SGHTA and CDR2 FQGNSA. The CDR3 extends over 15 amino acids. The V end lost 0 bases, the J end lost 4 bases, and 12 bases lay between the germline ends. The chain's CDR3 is CASSLAGQGATEAFF. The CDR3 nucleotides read TGTGCCAGCAGCTTAGCTGGCCAGGGTGCCACTGAAGCTTTCTTT.

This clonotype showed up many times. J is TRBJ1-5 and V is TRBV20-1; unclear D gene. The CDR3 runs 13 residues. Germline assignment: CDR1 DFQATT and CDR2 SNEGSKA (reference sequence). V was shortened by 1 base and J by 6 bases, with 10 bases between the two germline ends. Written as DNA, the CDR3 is TGCAGTGCTAGAGGCGATAGCGGTCAGCCCCAGCATTTT. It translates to CSARGDSGQPQHF.

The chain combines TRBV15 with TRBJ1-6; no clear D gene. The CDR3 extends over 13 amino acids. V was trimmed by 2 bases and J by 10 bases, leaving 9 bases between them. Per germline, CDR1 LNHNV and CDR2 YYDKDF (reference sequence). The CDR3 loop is CATSRKIGSPLHF. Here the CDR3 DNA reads TGTGCCACCAGCAGAAAGATAGGGTCACCCCTCCACTTT.

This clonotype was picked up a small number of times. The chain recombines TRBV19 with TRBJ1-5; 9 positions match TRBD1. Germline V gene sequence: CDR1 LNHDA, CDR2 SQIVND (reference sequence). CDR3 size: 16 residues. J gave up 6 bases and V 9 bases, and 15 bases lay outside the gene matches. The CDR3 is CASSYLGQGAGQPQHF. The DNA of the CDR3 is TGTGCCAGCAGTTACTTGGGACAGGGTGCGGGTCAGCCCCAGCATTTT.

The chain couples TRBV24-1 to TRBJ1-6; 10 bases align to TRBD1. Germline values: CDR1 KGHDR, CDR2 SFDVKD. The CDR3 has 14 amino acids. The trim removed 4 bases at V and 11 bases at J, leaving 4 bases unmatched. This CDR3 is CATSESGTGAPLHF. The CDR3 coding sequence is TGTGCCACCAGTGAGTCCGGGACAGGGGCACCCCTCCACTTT.

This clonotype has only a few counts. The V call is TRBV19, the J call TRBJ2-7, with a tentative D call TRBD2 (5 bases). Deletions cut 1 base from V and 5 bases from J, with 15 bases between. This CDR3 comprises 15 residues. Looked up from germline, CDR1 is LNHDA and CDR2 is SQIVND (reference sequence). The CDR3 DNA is TGTGCCAGTAGTATAGCAGGACTCCGTATCCACGAGCAGTACTTC. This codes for CASSIAGLRIHEQYF.

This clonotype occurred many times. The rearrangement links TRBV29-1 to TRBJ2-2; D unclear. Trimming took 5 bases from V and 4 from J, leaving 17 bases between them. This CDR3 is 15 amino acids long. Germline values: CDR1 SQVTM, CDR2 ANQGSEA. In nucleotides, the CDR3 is TGCAGCGTTACTGACTCGTCCCCGAGCACCGGGGAGCTGTTTTTT. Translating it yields CSVTDSSPSTGELFF.

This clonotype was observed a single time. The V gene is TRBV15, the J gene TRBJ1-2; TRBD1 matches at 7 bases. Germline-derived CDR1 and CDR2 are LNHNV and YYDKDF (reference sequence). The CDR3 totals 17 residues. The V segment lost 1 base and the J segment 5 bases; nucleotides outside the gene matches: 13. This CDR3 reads CATSRGQGTAKGYGYTF. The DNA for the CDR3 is TGTGCCACCAGCAGAGGCCAAGGGACAGCCAAGGGGTATGGCTACACCTTC. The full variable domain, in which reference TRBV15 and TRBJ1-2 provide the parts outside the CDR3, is DAMVIQNPRYQVTQFGKPVTLSCSQTLNHNVMYWYQQKSSQAPKLLFHYYDKDFNNEADTPDNFQSRRPNTSFCFLDIRSPGLGDTAMYLCATSRGQGTAKGYGYTFGSGTRLTVV.

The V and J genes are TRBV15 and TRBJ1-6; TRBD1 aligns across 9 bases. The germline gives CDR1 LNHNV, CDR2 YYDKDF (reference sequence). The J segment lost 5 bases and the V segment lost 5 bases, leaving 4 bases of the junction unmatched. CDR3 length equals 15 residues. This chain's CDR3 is CATSRGTGHNSPLHF. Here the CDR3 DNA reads TGTGCCACCAGCCGAGGGACAGGGCATAATTCACCCCTCCACTTT.

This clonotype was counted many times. The CDR3 region is CSVGGAQHF. CDR3 nucleotides: TGCAGTGTTGGGGGGGCCCAGCATTTT. This chain connects TRBV20-1 to TRBJ1-5; D perhaps matches TRBD1 (5 bases). Looked up from germline, CDR1 is DFQATT and CDR2 is SNEGSKA (reference sequence). The CDR3 is 9 residues long. Deletions cut 7 bases from V and 11 bases from J, with 9 bases between.

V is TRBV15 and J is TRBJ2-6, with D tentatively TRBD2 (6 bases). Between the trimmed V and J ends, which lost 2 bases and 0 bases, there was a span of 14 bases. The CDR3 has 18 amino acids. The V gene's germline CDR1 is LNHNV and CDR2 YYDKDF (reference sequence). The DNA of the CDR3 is TGTGCCACCAGCAGAAACAAGGTAGCGGACTCTGGGGCCAACGTCCTGACTTTC. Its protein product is CATSRNKVADSGANVLTF.

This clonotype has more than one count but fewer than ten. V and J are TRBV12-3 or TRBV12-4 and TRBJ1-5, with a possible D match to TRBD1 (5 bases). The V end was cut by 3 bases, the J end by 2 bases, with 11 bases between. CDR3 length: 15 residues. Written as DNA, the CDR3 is TGTGCCAGCAGTTTCATTCAGGGAGGCAATCAGCCCCAGCATTTT. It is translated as CASSFIQGGNQPQHF.

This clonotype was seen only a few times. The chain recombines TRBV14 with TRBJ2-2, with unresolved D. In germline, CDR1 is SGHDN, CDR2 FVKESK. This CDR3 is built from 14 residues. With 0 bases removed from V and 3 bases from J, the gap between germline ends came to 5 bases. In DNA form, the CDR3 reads TGTGCCAGCAGCCAAGATTGGTACACCGGGGAGCTGTTTTTT. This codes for CASSQDWYTGELFF.